These 9 T cell receptor beta chains came from one sample sequenced in a study of blood T cell repertoires in COVID-19. Assay: immunoSEQ multiplex PCR; the TCRdb copy retains only in-frame clones and omits some. The sample has 50,000 to 55,000 clones; roughly four fifths are singletons. Sequencing was performed on peripheral blood. Receptors originate from a man older than 75 with COVID-19, enrolled during active disease.

The chain uses TRBV5-1 and TRBJ2-3, with 7 bases matching TRBD1. The CDR3 is 17 amino acids. Germline values: CDR1 SGHRS, CDR2 YFSETQ. V dropped 5 bases and J dropped 1; count of bases not matched to a gene: 13. The CDR3: CASRRDSRPLGTDTQYF. CDR3 DNA: TGCGCCAGCAGACGGGACAGTCGACCCCTCGGCACAGATACGCAGTATTTT.

V is TRBV18 and J is TRBJ2-2, with a possible D match to TRBD2 (6 bases). The CDR3 length is 14 residues. Germline V gives CDR1 KGHSH, CDR2 LQKENI. V dropped 6 bases and J dropped 5 bases, with 13 bases sitting between them. Here the CDR3 reads CASSRGVETGELFF. The CDR3, as DNA: TGTGCCAGCTCGCGGGGCGTCGAGACCGGGGAGCTGTTTTTT.

There are a few counts of this clone. The chain uses TRBV28 and TRBJ1-5; D is unresolved. CDR1 MDHEN and CDR2 SYDVKM come from the germline V gene. The CDR3 extends over 15 amino acids. The V gene lost 6 bases and the J gene lost 4 bases, with 16 bases spanning the gap. The CDR3 protein is CASSPSGRLNQPQHF. The CDR3 bases are TGTGCCAGCAGCCCTAGCGGCAGACTTAATCAGCCCCAGCATTTT.

V is TRBV15 and J is TRBJ2-1; TRBD2 matches at 15 bases. J was trimmed by 6 bases and V by 0 bases; bases with no gene match: 12. Germline assignment: CDR1 LNHNV and CDR2 YYDKDF (reference sequence). The CDR3 spans 20 residues. The CDR3 region is CATSRDPRTSGRAVSNEQFF. In nucleotides, the CDR3 is TGTGCCACCAGCAGAGATCCTCGGACTAGCGGGAGGGCCGTATCCAATGAGCAGTTCTTC.

The chain is built from TRBV12-3 or TRBV12-4 and TRBJ1-2; possibly TRBD1 for D (5 bases). V was trimmed by 4 bases and J by 5 bases, leaving 8 bases between them. The CDR3 has 12 residues. The CDR3 loop reads CASSSDNYGYTF. CDR3 sequence (DNA): TGTGCCAGCAGTTCGGACAATTATGGCTACACCTTC.

The chain employs TRBV29-1 and TRBJ1-4; 12 bases are shared with TRBD1. Germline assignment: CDR1 SQVTM and CDR2 ANQGSEA. After removal of 5 bases from V and 8 bases from J, the junction contained 12 bases not matched to a gene. The CDR3 is 16 residues long. CDR3 in DNA: TGCAGCGTTTTTCCCGGGACAGGGGGCGCCGGGGAAAAACTGTTTTTT. Its protein product is CSVFPGTGGAGEKLFF.

The V call is TRBV19, the J call TRBJ2-1, with 11 bases aligning to TRBD2. This CDR3 is 14 amino acids long. Germline V CDR1 and CDR2: LNHDA, SQIVND (reference sequence). After removal of 5 bases from V and 9 bases from J, the junction contained 6 bases not matched to a gene. The CDR3 spells CASSVAGGPVEQFF. The CDR3 DNA sequence: TGTGCCAGTAGTGTAGCGGGAGGGCCTGTTGAGCAGTTCTTC.

This clone has only one observation. This chain connects TRBV5-1 to TRBJ1-1, with TRBD1 matching over 8 bases. Germline trimming cut 1 base from V and 4 bases from J; bases unmatched to any gene: 3. The CDR3 has 14 residues. CDR1 and CDR2 (germline): SGHRS, YFSETQ. Here the CDR3 DNA reads TGCGCCAGCAGCTTGCGGACAGGGACCACTGAAGCTTTCTTT. This translates into CASSLRTGTTEAFF.

This chain uses TRBV24-1 with TRBJ2-1; maybe TRBD2 (5 bases). From germline, CDR1 is KGHDR and CDR2 SFDVKD. This CDR3 is 16 amino acids long. Trimming left V 0 bases short and J 4 bases short, with 12 bases between. CDR3 nucleotide sequence: TGTGCCACCAGTGATTTGACGGGGAAGCTTTACAATGAGCAGTTCTTC. Its protein is CATSDLTGKLYNEQFF.